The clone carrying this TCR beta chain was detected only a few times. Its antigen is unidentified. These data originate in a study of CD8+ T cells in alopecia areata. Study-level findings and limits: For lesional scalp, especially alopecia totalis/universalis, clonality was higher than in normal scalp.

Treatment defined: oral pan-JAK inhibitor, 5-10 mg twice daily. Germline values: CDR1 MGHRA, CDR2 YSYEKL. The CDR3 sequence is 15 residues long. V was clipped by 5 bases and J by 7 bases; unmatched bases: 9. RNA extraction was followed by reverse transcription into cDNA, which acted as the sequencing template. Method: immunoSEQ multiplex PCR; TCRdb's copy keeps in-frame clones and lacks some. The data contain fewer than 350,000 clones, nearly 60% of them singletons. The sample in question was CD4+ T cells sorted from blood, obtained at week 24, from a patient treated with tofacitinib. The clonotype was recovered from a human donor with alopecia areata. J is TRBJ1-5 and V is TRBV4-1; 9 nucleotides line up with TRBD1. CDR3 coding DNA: TGCGCCAGCAGCGCACAGGGGGCGGAGGTCCAGCCCCAGCATTTT. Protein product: CASSAQGAEVQPQHF.